The rows below give T cell receptor beta chains drawn from one sample of a study of HIV-infected patients and healthy controls. Using its own MiXCR run on the 5' RACE reads, TCRdb lists one record per CDR3 protein. The table shows some 17,000 distinct CDR3 sequences, with more than 8% occurring only once. Sequencing was done on a sample of blood. The receptors originated from an adult in good health. CDR3s include the opening cysteine and the closing phenylalanine or tryptophan. The order of the fields is V gene, J gene, D gene, clone size, CDR3 DNA, CDR3 protein. D genes are given only for firm matches. Clone size is shown for a subset of rows, as once, few, many or a class of expanded clone.

TRBV12-3/TRBV12-4	TRBJ2-3	.	many	TGTGCCAGCAGTTTACTAGCCAACGGAGATACGCAGTATTTT	CASSLLANGDTQYF
TRBV18	TRBJ1-1	.	medium-sized	TGTGCCAGCTCACCAGGGGTTGGCACTGAAGCTTTCTTT	CASSPGVGTEAFF
TRBV18	TRBJ2-5	TRBD1	many	TGTGCCAGCTCACCTAGGACAGGGAGCCAAGAGACCCAGTACTTC	CASSPRTGSQETQYF
TRBV20-1	TRBJ2-7	.	medium-sized	TGCAGTGCTAGTTGGGTAACCCCCGACGAGCAGTACTTC	CSASWVTPDEQYF
TRBV3-1	TRBJ1-1	.	.	TGTGCCAGCAGCCGGGAAAGGGTGGGTGAAGCTTTCTTT	CASSRERVGEAFF
TRBV10-3	TRBJ1-2	.	many	TGTGCCATCAGTGAGTCGTCAACTAACTATGGCTACACCTTC	CAISESSTNYGYTF
TRBV5-4	TRBJ2-5	TRBD2	.	TGTGCCAGCAGGCCAGGACTAGCGGAAGAGACCCAGTACTTC	CASRPGLAEETQYF
TRBV27	TRBJ1-1	.	many	TGTGCCAGCAGTTTATTTGTCGGGGGGATGAACACTGAAGCTTTCTTT	CASSLFVGGMNTEAFF
TRBV3-2	TRBJ1-2	.	many	TGTGCCAGCAGCCAACATCTGACAGGGATGGACTATGGCTACACCTTC	CASSQHLTGMDYGYTF
TRBV4-1	TRBJ2-7	.	medium-sized	TGCGCCAGCAGCCAAGACTCCCCCCCCGGCAAAAGCTCCTACGAGCAGTACTTC	CASSQDSPPGKSSYEQYF
TRBV9	TRBJ2-1	TRBD2	few	TGTGCCAGCAACCCGACCGGGACTATCGTCTACAATGAGCAGTTCTTC	CASNPTGTIVYNEQFF
TRBV12-3/TRBV12-4	TRBJ2-1	.	medium-sized	TGTGCCAGCAGTTTACCCATCCCGGAGGATGAGCAGTTCTTC	CASSLPIPEDEQFF
TRBV28	TRBJ2-3	.	medium-sized	TGTGCCAGCAGTTTTGGGATAGGTGATACGCAGTATTTT	CASSFGIGDTQYF
TRBV9	TRBJ2-1	TRBD2	many	TGTGCCAGCAACCCTAGCGGAGGGAATGAGCAGTTCTTC	CASNPSGGNEQFF
TRBV29-1	TRBJ1-1	.	.	TGCAGCGTTGGGGGCGACAGAGAGAACACTGAAGCTTTCTTT	CSVGGDRENTEAFF
TRBV28	TRBJ2-7	.	many	TGTGCCAGCAGTTTAAAACGCCCAGGCTCCTACGAGCAGTACTTC	CASSLKRPGSYEQYF
TRBV15	TRBJ2-4	.	.	TGTGCCACCAGCAGAGGGACGGTGTTAGCCAAAAACATTCAGTACTTC	CATSRGTVLAKNIQYF
TRBV4-1	TRBJ1-2	.	many	TGCGCCAGCAGCCAAGATAGAGGCAAGGGGCTGGACGGCTACACCTTC	CASSQDRGKGLDGYTF
TRBV7-2	TRBJ1-1	.	medium-sized	TGTGCCAGCAGCTCGTATGGGGGCTATGAAGCTTTCTTT	CASSSYGGYEAFF
TRBV6-5	TRBJ1-2	.	many	TGTGCCAGCAGTCAAAGGCCCGGGGAAATTCCAAACTATGGCTACACCTTC	CASSQRPGEIPNYGYTF
TRBV5-1	TRBJ2-3	TRBD1	.	TGCGCCAGCAGCGCACAGGGGCATAGCACAGATACGCAGTATTTT	CASSAQGHSTDTQYF
TRBV2	TRBJ2-1	.	many	TGTGCCAGCAGTGTTTACCTCTTTGGTCGGCGGGGCCTATCCAATGAGCAGTTCTTC	CASSVYLFGRRGLSNEQFF
TRBV7-9	TRBJ2-3	.	many	TGTGCCAGCAGCCCAATCGGGGGACGGGATGAAGATACGCAGTATTTT	CASSPIGGRDEDTQYF
TRBV15	TRBJ2-1	.	many	TGTGCCACCAGCAGAGAGCTGTCAGGGCGGTTCTTC	CATSRELSGRFF
TRBV6-2/TRBV6-3	TRBJ2-3	TRBD2	many	TGTGCCAGCCTGGGAGCGGGAACCACTAGCACAGATACGCAGTATTTT	CASLGAGTTSTDTQYF
TRBV12-3/TRBV12-4	TRBJ2-1	.	many	TGTGCCAGCAGTTGGCCCGCTAGGAATGAGCAGTTCTTC	CASSWPARNEQFF
TRBV12-3/TRBV12-4	TRBJ1-5	.	many	TGTGCCAGCAGCCTCCACAAGTATAGCAATCAGCCCCAGCATTTT	CASSLHKYSNQPQHF
TRBV2	TRBJ2-3	.	.	TGTGCCAGCAGTGATGGGACAAGCACAGATACGCAGTATTTT	CASSDGTSTDTQYF
TRBV12-5	TRBJ2-3	TRBD2	medium-sized	TGTGCTAGTCTAGCGGGAGGTGGTGGCACAGATACGCAGTATTTT	CASLAGGGGTDTQYF
TRBV6-6	TRBJ2-7	.	medium-sized	TGTGCCAGCTTAGGGGGTTACGAGCAGTACTTC	CASLGGYEQYF
TRBV13	TRBJ2-7	.	many	TGTGCCAGCAGCAGATACTCAGGAGGGTACGAGCAGTACTTC	CASSRYSGGYEQYF
TRBV20-1	TRBJ2-3	.	many	TGCAGTGCTAGAGATGGCGGGTCTAGCACAGATACGCAGTATTTT	CSARDGGSSTDTQYF
TRBV29-1	TRBJ2-3	.	many	TGCACCGAAGGGGGTCTGGACTATAACACAGATACGCAGTATTTT	CTEGGLDYNTDTQYF
TRBV5-1	TRBJ1-1	.	many	TGCGCCAGCACCCAAAATTTAGGGGAACTGGAAGCTTTCTTT	CASTQNLGELEAFF
TRBV20-1	TRBJ2-5	TRBD1	medium-sized	TGCAGTGCTGTAACAGGGGGCGCAGAGACCCAGTACTTC	CSAVTGGAETQYF
TRBV19	TRBJ1-5	.	.	TGTGCCAGTAGTATGCGGGAGGGTGTGTACAATCAGCCCCAGCATTTT	CASSMREGVYNQPQHF
TRBV6-6	TRBJ1-2	.	many	TGTGCCAGCAGAGCGGAGGACTATGGCTACACCTTC	CASRAEDYGYTF
TRBV7-2	TRBJ2-1	.	many	TGTGCCAGCAGCTTAGTGGCTAGCAATGAGCAGTTCTTC	CASSLVASNEQFF
TRBV18	TRBJ1-2	.	.	TGTGCCAGCTCACCACGGGACCCCATCTATGGCTACACCTTC	CASSPRDPIYGYTF
TRBV7-8	TRBJ2-1	TRBD1	many	TGTGCCAGCAGCCTTACCTACGGGACAGTACCCGATGAGCAGTTCTTC	CASSLTYGTVPDEQFF
TRBV20-1	TRBJ1-1	.	many	TGCAGTGCTTACGTGGGGAACACTGAAGCTTTCTTT	CSAYVGNTEAFF
TRBV29-1	TRBJ2-1	.	.	TGCAGCGCCACAGGGACCCTGCGATCCTACAATGAGCAGTTCTTC	CSATGTLRSYNEQFF
TRBV5-1	TRBJ2-5	.	medium-sized	TGCGCCAGCAGCTTAGGGACCAACGCGCTCCAAGAGACCCAGTACTTC	CASSLGTNALQETQYF
TRBV24-1	TRBJ2-3	.	medium-sized	TGTGCCACCAGTGATTTCTTTTATACGCAGTATTTT	CATSDFFYTQYF
TRBV28	TRBJ2-7	TRBD2	.	TGTGCCAGCAGTACTGGGACTAGCGGGAGGGACTCCTACGAGCAGTACTTC	CASSTGTSGRDSYEQYF
TRBV6-2/TRBV6-3	TRBJ2-5	.	.	TGTGCCAGCAGTCACGCAGAGACCCAGTACTTC	CASSHAETQYF
TRBV10-2	TRBJ2-3	TRBD2	.	TGCGCCAGCAGTGAGTACCGAACTAGCGGGAACACAGATACGCAGTATTTT	CASSEYRTSGNTDTQYF
TRBV29-1	TRBJ1-2	.	medium-sized	TGCAGTTCGACAGCTAACTATGGCTACACCTTC	CSSTANYGYTF
TRBV4-1	TRBJ2-3	.	many	TGCGCCAGCAGCATAACTAGCACAGATACGCAGTATTTT	CASSITSTDTQYF
TRBV6-2/TRBV6-3	TRBJ1-1	.	many	TGTGCCTCTACTTGGGTTCCGAACACTGAAGCTTTCTTT	CASTWVPNTEAFF
TRBV14	TRBJ1-2	TRBD1	many	TGTGCCAGCAGCCAATCCGGGACAGGGTATGGCTACACCTTC	CASSQSGTGYGYTF
TRBV18	TRBJ1-2	TRBD1	medium-sized	TGTGCCAGCTCACCCCCGGACAGGGGTATCTCTGGCTACACCTTC	CASSPPDRGISGYTF
TRBV10-3	TRBJ2-3	TRBD1	once	TGTGCCACCTGGGGGGAGAAGTTGGACAGGGCGTCAGATACGCAGTATTTT	CATWGEKLDRASDTQYF